This TCR beta chain was identified in a study of T cell repertoires in cytomegalovirus infection. Study context: In public TCR beta signatures, there were indications of both CMV infection and matching HLA type. Broader study findings: Predominance within the ex vivo response was attributable to HLA-C-restricted CMV-specific TCR beta clonotypes. Carriers of CMV plus the relevant HLA were identified by cumulative public TCR beta family frequency.

TCRdb reprocessed the reads via MiXCR and lists one record per CDR3 protein. The data contain approximately 250,000 distinct CDR3 sequences, approximately 9.2% of them seen just once; the ten biggest clones take up over 12%. To note about this clonotype: As yet, its antigen is unknown.

The CDR3 is made up of 13 amino acids. The germline gives CDR1 SGHRS, CDR2 YFSETQ. Trimming took off 0 bases at V and 6 bases at J, with 9 bases between the two ends. This sequence was found in a human donor in good health (CMV status not recorded). Some clones in this sample may be carry-over from other donors' samples. The chain employs TRBV5-1 and TRBJ1-1; no clear D. The sample comprised PBMCs. The CDR3 reads CASSLAKQAEAFF. The CDR3, as DNA: TGCGCCAGCAGCTTGGCCAAGCAAGCTGAAGCTTTCTTT. Complete variable domain (other parts from reference TRBV5-1 and TRBJ1-1): KAGVTQTPRYLIKTRGQQVTLSCSPISGHRSVSWYQQTPGQGLQFLFEYFSETQRNKGNFPGRFSGRQFSNSRSEMNVSTLELGDSALYLCASSLAKQAEAFFGQGTRLTVV.